This T cell receptor beta chain was sequenced for a study of control samples from healthy donors and cancer patients. The length of the CDR3 is 19 residues. CDR1 is MNHNS and CDR2 is SASEGT in the germline V gene. The junction had 8 bases not matched to a gene; V was cut back by 0 bases and J by 0 bases. This clone has a handful of counts. Data came from immunoSEQ multiplex PCR; TCRdb stores just in-frame clones and leaves some out. The table includes fewer than 90,000 clones, 84% detected once. The chain joins TRBV6-1 to TRBJ2-4; 10 bases are a match to TRBD1. The sample taken for sequencing was blood. The receptor was isolated from a man aged 45 to 65 in good health. CDR3 residues: CASSEAGTGDIVAKNIQYF. The CDR3 nucleotides read TGTGCCAGCAGTGAAGCCGGGACAGGGGATATCGTAGCCAAAAACATTCAGTACTTC.